The sequence of this TCR beta chain was determined in a study of cytomegalovirus exposure and HLA in healthy donors. At the level of the study: The approximately 130 validation repertoires and the 666 first-cohort repertoires shared a platform, a later analysis reported.

TCRdb's copy holds only in-frame clones and misses some; the assay was immunoSEQ multiplex PCR. The profile shows some 260,000 clones, 90% of them singletons. CDR1 and CDR2 (germline): MNHEY, SMNVEV (reference sequence). CDR3 size: 16 residues. V trimming: 1 base; J trimming: 4 bases; junction bases outside the gene matches: 5. Source material: PBMCs. The chain joins TRBV27 to TRBJ2-1; 9 bases agree with TRBD2. This clonotype originated in a woman aged 25 to 39 in good health and CMV-seronegative. The CDR3 DNA follows: TGTGCCAGCAGTTTATTTAGCGGGAGAAAGTACAATGAGCAGTTCTTC. Amino acid sequence: CASSLFSGRKYNEQFF.